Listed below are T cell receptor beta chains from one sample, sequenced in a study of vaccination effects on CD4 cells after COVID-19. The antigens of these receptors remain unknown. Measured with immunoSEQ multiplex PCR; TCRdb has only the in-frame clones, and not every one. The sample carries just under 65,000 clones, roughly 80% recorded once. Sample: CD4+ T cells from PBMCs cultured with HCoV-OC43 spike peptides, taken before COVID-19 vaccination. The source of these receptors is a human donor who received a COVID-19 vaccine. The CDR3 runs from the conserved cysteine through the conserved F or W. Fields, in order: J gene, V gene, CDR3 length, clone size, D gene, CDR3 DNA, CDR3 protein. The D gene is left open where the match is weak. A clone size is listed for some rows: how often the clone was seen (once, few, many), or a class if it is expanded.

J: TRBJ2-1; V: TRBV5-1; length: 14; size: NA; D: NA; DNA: TGCGCCAGCAGCTTGGGGCAGAACTACAATGAGCAGTTCTTC; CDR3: CASSLGQNYNEQFF
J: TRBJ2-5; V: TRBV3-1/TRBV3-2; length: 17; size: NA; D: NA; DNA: TGTGCCAGCAGCCCTTGGGACGGCTCAAGGGGGACAGAGACCCAGTACTTC; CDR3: CASSPWDGSRGTETQYF
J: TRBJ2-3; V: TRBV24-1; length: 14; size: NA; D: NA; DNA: TGTGCCACCAGTGGGTACGGACGCACAGATACGCAGTATTTT; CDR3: CATSGYGRTDTQYF
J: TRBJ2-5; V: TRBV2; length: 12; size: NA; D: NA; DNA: TGTGCCAGCAGGGACAGAGGAGAGACCCAGTACTTC; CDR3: CASRDRGETQYF
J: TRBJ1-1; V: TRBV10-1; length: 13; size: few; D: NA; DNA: TGCGCCAGCAGTGAGGACGGGAACACTGAAGCTTTCTTT; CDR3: CASSEDGNTEAFF
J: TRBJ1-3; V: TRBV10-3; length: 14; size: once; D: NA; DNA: TGTGCCATCAGTGTATCGGGCTCTGGAAACACCATATATTTT; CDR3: CAISVSGSGNTIYF
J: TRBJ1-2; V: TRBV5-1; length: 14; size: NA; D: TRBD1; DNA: TGCGCCAGCAGCTCTCGGACAGGGGGCGATGGCTACACCTTC; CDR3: CASSSRTGGDGYTF
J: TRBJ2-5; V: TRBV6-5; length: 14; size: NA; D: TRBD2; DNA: TGTGCCACCGCTGACGGCGGGGGGGCCGCGACCCAGTACTTC; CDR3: CATADGGGAATQYF
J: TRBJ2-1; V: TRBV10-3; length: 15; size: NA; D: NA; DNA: TGTGCCATCAGTGGCTTCGATCGGGGCGGGAATGAGCAGTTCTTC; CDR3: CAISGFDRGGNEQFF
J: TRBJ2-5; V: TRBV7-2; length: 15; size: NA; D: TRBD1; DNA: TGTGCCAGCAGCCTAAAGACAGGGGGCGCCGAGACCCAGTACTTC; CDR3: CASSLKTGGAETQYF
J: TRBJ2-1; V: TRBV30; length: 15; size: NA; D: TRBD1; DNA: TGTGCCGGAGTAATCAGGACAGGGTACTACAATGAGCAGTTCTTC; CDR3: CAGVIRTGYYNEQFF
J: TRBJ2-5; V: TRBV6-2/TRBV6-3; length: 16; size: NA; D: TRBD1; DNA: TGTGCCAGCAGTTACTCGACAGGGGGAGGACAAGAGACCCAGTACTTC; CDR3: CASSYSTGGGQETQYF
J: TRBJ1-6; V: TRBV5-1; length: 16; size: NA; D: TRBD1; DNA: TGCGCCAGCAGTAGACAGGGGAGCTCCTATAATTCACCCCTCCACTTT; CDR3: CASSRQGSSYNSPLHF
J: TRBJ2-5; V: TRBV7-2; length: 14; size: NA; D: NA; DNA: TGTGCCAGCAACCAGGTCGGCGGTCAAGAGACCCAGTACTTC; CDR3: CASNQVGGQETQYF
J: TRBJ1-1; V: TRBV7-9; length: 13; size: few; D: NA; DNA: TGTGCCAGCAGCTTATCAGGGGACACTGAAGCTTTCTTT; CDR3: CASSLSGDTEAFF
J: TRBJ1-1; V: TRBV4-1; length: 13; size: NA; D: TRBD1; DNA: TGCGCCAGCAGCCGAAGACAGGGGATAGAAGCTTTCTTT; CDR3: CASSRRQGIEAFF
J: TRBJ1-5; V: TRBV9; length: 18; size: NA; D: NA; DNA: TGTGCCAGCAGCGCGGAGGGGGGGGGATGGGACAGCAATCAGCCCCAGCATTTT; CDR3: CASSAEGGGWDSNQPQHF
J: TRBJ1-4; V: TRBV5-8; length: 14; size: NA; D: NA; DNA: TGTGCCAGCAGCTCCCCCCCCCTCAATGAAAAACTGTTTTTT; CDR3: CASSSPPLNEKLFF
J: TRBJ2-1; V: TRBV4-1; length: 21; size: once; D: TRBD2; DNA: TGCGCCAGCAGCCACAACAAAGGGGGTAGCGGGGGGGCCTTCTCCTACAATGAGCAGTTCTTC; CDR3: CASSHNKGGSGGAFSYNEQFF
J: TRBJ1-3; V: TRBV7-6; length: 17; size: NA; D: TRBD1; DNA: TGTGCCAGCAGCTTAGGACAGGGAGTAAGGGAAGGAAACACCATATATTTT; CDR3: CASSLGQGVREGNTIYF